These 19 T cell receptor beta chains share one sample of origin, sequenced in a study of molecular identifiers for immune sequencing clone quantification. TCRdb re-analysed the PCR reads in MiXCR, keeping a single row per CDR3 protein. This table holds about 640,000 distinct CDR3 sequences, approximately 20% found once. The sequencing sample was made of naive CD8+ T cells from blood, with Jurkat cell RNA spiked in. Subset denoted: FACS-sorted CD8+CD4-CCR7+CD45RA+ naive T cells. Receptors were obtained from a human donor in good health. Some libraries in this study had Jurkat cell RNA spiked in.

In this sample, this clonotype turned up many times. The V gene is TRBV2, the J gene TRBJ2-7; 10 bases agree with TRBD1. The ends lost 8 bases at V and 6 bases at J; junction bases unmatched: 10. Looked up from germline, CDR1 is SNHLY and CDR2 is FYNNEI. CDR3 length: 14 amino acids. The CDR3 bases are TGTGCCAGCTTTCCGGGACAGGGGTATTCCGAGCAGTACTTC. This encodes CASFPGQGYSEQYF. The complete variable domain, with remaining parts taken from reference TRBV2 and TRBJ2-7, reads EPEVTQTPSHQVTQMGQEVILRCVPISNHLYFYWYRQILGQKVEFLVSFYNNEISEKSEIFDDQFSVERPDGSNFTLKIRSTKLEDSAMYFCASFPGQGYSEQYFGPGTRLTVT.

This clonotype occurred many times. The chain is built from TRBV6-5 and TRBJ1-1; D is ambiguous. V lost 5 bases and J 0 bases, leaving 13 bases between the germline ends. There are 15 residues in the CDR3. Germline lookup yields CDR1 MNHEY and CDR2 SVGAGI. The CDR3: CASSDNPFMNTEAFF. CDR3 DNA sequence: TGTGCCAGCAGTGACAATCCCTTCATGAACACTGAAGCTTTCTTT.

This chain joins TRBV30 and TRBJ1-1; 11 bases match TRBD1. V was pared by 4 bases and J by 7 bases, with 11 bases of the junction left unmatched. Germline loops: CDR1 GTSNPN, CDR2 SVGIG (reference sequence). This CDR3 comprises 15 residues. CDR3 nucleotide sequence: TGTGCCTGGAACGGACAGGGGGCGCGGGTTGGTGAAGCTTTCTTT. Translated, it gives CAWNGQGARVGEAFF.

This clonotype was detected a few times. V and J are TRBV19 and TRBJ2-7; TRBD2 is a possible D gene (6 bases). Germline V gene lookup returns CDR1 LNHDA and CDR2 SQIVND (reference sequence). This CDR3 has 15 amino acids. Trimming took off 6 bases at V and 2 bases at J, with 17 bases between the two ends. CDR3 protein: CASSARREATYEQYF. For the CDR3, the DNA is TGTGCCAGTAGCGCTCGGAGGGAGGCGACCTACGAGCAGTACTTC.

The chain joins TRBV27 to TRBJ2-7; no clear D. Trimming cost V 3 bases and J 3 bases, with 15 bases left between them. Germline V lookup: CDR1 MNHEY, CDR2 SMNVEV (reference sequence). This CDR3 is built from 15 residues. The CDR3 DNA sequence: TGTGCCAGCAGTTTCTCCTCTGGGTACGGCTACGAGCAGTACTTC. Protein: CASSFSSGYGYEQYF.

This clonotype appeared many times. J is TRBJ1-4 and V is TRBV9; D unresolved. The V and J ends lost 3 bases and 7 bases respectively, with 13 bases between them. Germline V gene sequence: CDR1 SGDLS, CDR2 YYNGEE. CDR3 length equals 14 residues. The CDR3 nucleotides are TGTGCCAGCAGCGCAGGATTTGGGAGTGAAAAACTGTTTTTT. This gives the protein CASSAGFGSEKLFF.

This clonotype has only a few counts. J is TRBJ2-1 and V is TRBV4-2; 11 bases match TRBD2. This CDR3 contains 16 residues. The germline gives CDR1 LGHNA, CDR2 YNFKEQ. V shed 4 bases and J 15 bases; nucleotides not matched to a gene: 17. The CDR3 bases are TGTGCCAGCAGCCCGGACAGTACTGGGACTAGCGGAAACCCGTTCTTC. The encoded protein is CASSPDSTGTSGNPFF.

The table lists this clonotype with many counts. The chain links TRBV27 to TRBJ1-5; D is undetermined. Germline CDR1 MNHEY, CDR2 SMNVEV (reference sequence). V was pared by 2 bases and J by 5 bases, with 10 bases between. CDR3 size: 14 residues. The DNA for the CDR3 is TGTGCCAGCAGTTTAGTTGGGAGATATCAGCCCCAGCATTTT. It specifies CASSLVGRYQPQHF.

Written as DNA, the CDR3 is TGTGCCAGCCTCGGGGACAGCACAGATACGCAGTATTTT. Encoded protein: CASLGDSTDTQYF. The rearrangement uses TRBV2 and TRBJ2-3; D possibly matches TRBD1 or TRBD2 (5 bases each). This CDR3 has 13 amino acids. With 8 bases removed from V and 0 bases from J, the gap between germline ends came to 9 bases. In germline, CDR1 is SNHLY, CDR2 FYNNEI.

This clonotype was seen only a few times. The V and J genes are TRBV7-9 and TRBJ1-1; a weak D match, TRBD1 (6 bases). With 3 bases removed from V and 2 bases from J, the gap between germline ends came to 25 bases. This CDR3 is 19 amino acids long. Germline lookup yields CDR1 SEHNR and CDR2 FQNEAQ (reference sequence). Here the CDR3 DNA reads TGTGCCAGCAGCTTTTTCTCGAGGCGAGGACAGATTGAAAACACTGAAGCTTTCTTT. Translation: CASSFFSRRGQIENTEAFF.

This clonotype has at least ten counts. The V and J genes are TRBV4-2 and TRBJ2-7; no definite D call. Germline lookup yields CDR1 LGHNA and CDR2 YNFKEQ. Trimming left V 4 bases short and J 1 base short, with 11 bases between. This CDR3 has 14 residues. CDR3 loop: CASSPLEQSYEQYF. DNA for the CDR3: TGTGCCAGCAGCCCCCTGGAGCAGTCCTACGAGCAGTACTTC.

This clonotype was seen at least ten times. The chain couples TRBV3-1 to TRBJ2-3; 8 nucleotides line up with TRBD2. Germline loops: CDR1 LGHDT, CDR2 YNNKEL (reference sequence). Germline trimming cut 1 base from V and 2 bases from J; bases unmatched to any gene: 11. The CDR3 runs to 18 residues. The CDR3 spells CASSQVVLSGGSTDTQYF. The CDR3 DNA reads as TGTGCCAGCAGCCAAGTTGTTCTGAGCGGGGGATCCACAGATACGCAGTATTTT.

This clonotype was seen ten or more times. The chain is built from TRBV20-1 and TRBJ1-5; TRBD1 aligns across 8 bases. Germline loops: CDR1 DFQATT, CDR2 SNEGSKA (reference sequence). With V trimmed by 5 bases and J by 3 bases, 3 bases remained unmatched. The CDR3 has 13 amino acids. CDR3 sequence (DNA): TGCAGTGCTCTGGACAGGGTCAATCAGCCCCAGCATTTT. The encoded protein is CSALDRVNQPQHF.

This clonotype was found many times. CDR3 DNA: TGTGCCAGCAGTTACTCGGGACAGGGAGCCAATGAGCAGTTCTTC. It translates to CASSYSGQGANEQFF. The chain joins TRBV6-5 to TRBJ2-1; TRBD1 matches at 9 bases. The CDR3 has 15 residues. Looked up from germline, CDR1 is MNHEY and CDR2 is SVGAGI. V gave up 0 bases and J gave up 6 bases; unmatched junction bases: 3.

This clonotype was counted a few times. The J gene is TRBJ2-5, the V gene TRBV4-1; tentatively, D is TRBD1 (5 bases). The CDR3 is 15 residues long. CDR1 and CDR2 (germline): MGHRA, YSYEKL. V was clipped by 1 base and J by 0 bases, with 9 bases between them. The CDR3 reads CASSQGQRNQETQYF. CDR3 DNA: TGCGCCAGCAGCCAAGGACAGAGAAACCAAGAGACCCAGTACTTC.

The rearrangement joins TRBV18 to TRBJ2-7; TRBD1 matches at 11 bases. V lost 4 bases, J lost 2 bases, and 7 bases stayed unmatched. The CDR3 is 16 residues long. CDR1 KGHSH and CDR2 LQKENI come from the germline V gene. CDR3 DNA: TGTGCCAGCTCACTCATTCCGGGACAGGGGGCCTACGAGCAGTACTTC. Protein: CASSLIPGQGAYEQYF. Full variable domain (remainder filled in from reference TRBV18 and TRBJ2-7): NAGVMQNPRHLVRRRGQEARLRCSPMKGHSHVYWYRQLPEEGLKFMVYLQKENIIDESGMPKERFSAEFPKEGPSILRIQQVVRGDSAAYFCASSLIPGQGAYEQYFGPGTRLTVT.

This clonotype was seen only a few times. V gene TRBV20-1 combines with J gene TRBJ2-1; no definite D call. The germline gives CDR1 DFQATT, CDR2 SNEGSKA (reference sequence). This CDR3 has 12 amino acids. V was cut by 1 base and J by 8 bases, with 9 bases left in between. The CDR3 nucleotides are TGCAGTGCTAGAGCCCACGGCGATGAGCAGTTCTTC. Encoded protein: CSARAHGDEQFF.

This clonotype was observed a few times. This rearrangement joins TRBV20-1 to TRBJ2-7; D is unclear. There are 15 residues in the CDR3. V lost 3 bases and J 0 bases, leaving 15 bases between the germline ends. Germline CDR1 is DFQATT and CDR2 is SNEGSKA (reference sequence). The CDR3 coding sequence is TGCAGTGCTAGGGTCCCCACAGCGAGCTCCTACGAGCAGTACTTC. Its translation: CSARVPTASSYEQYF.

This clonotype was detected ten times or more. This chain connects TRBV12-3 or TRBV12-4 to TRBJ2-5; D is tentatively TRBD1 or TRBD2 (5 bases each). This CDR3 is built from 12 residues. V gave up 7 bases and J gave up 7 bases, with 13 bases separating them. The CDR3 is CASTGTAGTQYF. The CDR3 coding sequence is TGTGCCAGCACCGGGACGGCCGGGACCCAGTACTTC.